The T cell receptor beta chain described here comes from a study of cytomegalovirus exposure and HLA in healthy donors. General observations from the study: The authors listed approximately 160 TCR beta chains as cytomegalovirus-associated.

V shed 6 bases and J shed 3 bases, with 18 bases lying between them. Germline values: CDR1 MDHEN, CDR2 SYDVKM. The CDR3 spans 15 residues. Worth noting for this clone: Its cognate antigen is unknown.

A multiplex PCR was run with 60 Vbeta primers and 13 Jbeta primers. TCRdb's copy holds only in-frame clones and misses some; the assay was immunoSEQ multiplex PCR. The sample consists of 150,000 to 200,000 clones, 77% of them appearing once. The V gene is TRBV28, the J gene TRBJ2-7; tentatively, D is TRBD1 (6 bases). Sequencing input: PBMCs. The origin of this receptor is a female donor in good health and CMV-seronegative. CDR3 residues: CASSSAEGDGYEQYF. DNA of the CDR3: TGTGCCAGCAGCTCAGCCGAGGGGGACGGCTACGAGCAGTACTTC. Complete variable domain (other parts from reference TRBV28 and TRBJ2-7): DVKVTQSSRYLVKRTGEKVFLECVQDMDHENMFWYRQDPGLGLRLIYFSYDVKMKEKGDIPEGYSVSREKKERFSLILESASTNQTSMYLCASSSAEGDGYEQYFGPGTRLTVT.